The text below deals with one T cell receptor beta chain. It has no known antigen specificity. Base qualities are not at hand, and no much larger clone is one base apart. From cysteine to phenylalanine, the CDR3 is 16 amino acids long. This entry keeps only the CDR3 DNA: 48 bases, framed from base 1. V gives up 6 bases and J gives up 5 bases, and the segment between their germline ends measures 22 bases. The germline V gene sets CDR1 to KGHSH and CDR2 to LQKENI. Each donor gave one peripheral blood draw, approximately 110 mL on average, collected into heparinised tubes. A BD FACSAria II and a panel including CD45RO, CCR7, CD25, CD127, CD95 and CD27 were used to sort naive, central memory, regulatory and stem cell-like memory CD4+ T cells. Every sorted population had a purity above 95%. PBMCs were isolated right away by Lymphoprep density gradient centrifugation and were stained directly, without culture. To minimize batch effects, samples were stained and sorted in pairs, one healthy donor with one patient per experiment.

The sample comes from a study of beta chain features in type 1 diabetes (dated by TCRdb to 2017 to 2018). As for the study more broadly: Mean age, gender distribution, total cell number and subset yield were not different between patients and healthy donors. The study compared TCRB repertoires of sorted circulating CD4+ T cell subsets between recently diagnosed type 1 diabetes patients and matched healthy donors. A total of 100 million to 110 million sorted cells were examined across all samples, and a strong correlation was observed between cell number per subset and RNA yield. Naive and central memory subsets were obtained from all 30 or so donors, but regulatory and stem cell-like memory subsets were isolated from only 8 patients and 8 healthy donors. The investigation overall reported the following: Fewer insertions and more nucleotide deletions at VDJ recombination sites were observed in patients with type 1 diabetes, implying thymic rearrangement abnormalities. PCR may preferentially amplify shorter templates, but because patient and control samples were amplified and corrected together, any resulting skew would affect both groups equally. Naive, central memory and regulatory TCRB repertoires appeared to be more alike among patients than among healthy donors. Because small numbers of individuals were included in the HLA sub-analyses, any influence of HLA type on TCRB rearrangement was left unresolved. Because cDNA was sequenced instead of genomic DNA, highly expressing activated cells could be over-represented, though the groups showed no difference in activation or CD3 levels. In all four CD4+ subsets, TCRB CDR3 length was moderately but significantly shorter in type 1 diabetes patients.

The entire isolated RNA was reverse transcribed using the High Capacity cDNA Reverse Transcription Kit, and thus expressed TCRB transcripts were sequenced. Deep immunoSEQ sequencing was applied to naive, central memory and regulatory T cell samples, giving an average of approximately 4 million total reads per sample. After sorted cells were lysed in RLT buffer, RNA was extracted with DNase-treated RNeasy Micro or Mini kits, with the choice depending on cell number. Each cell subset was processed separately to prevent cross-contamination, with patient and healthy donor samples processed together. The immunoSEQ multiplex PCR was used to amplify TCRB sequences from cDNA, generating 87-bp fragments that spanned the CDR3 region. The amplicons were sequenced using the Illumina HiSeq platform. The published analysis was carried out like this. PCR bias was computationally corrected using synthetic template baselines, reads within Hamming distance 2 were collapsed, and singletons that could not be merged were discarded. By aligning reads against IMGT, V, D and J genes, CDR3 length, and insertions or deletions at six rearrangement sites were assigned. Within each subset, clonotype counts were normalized to the number of sorted cells before true diversity and Gini coefficients were calculated with the tcR R package. Repertoire sharing was quantified using the overlap coefficient calculated on TCRB nucleotide sequences. Out-of-frame TCRB sequences from naive cells were analyzed to stand in for the pre-selection repertoire. In TCRdb, the immuneACCESS table is reduced to in-frame sequences with V and J assigned. These tables do not hold every clone; where another copy was compared, an unresolved V gene accounts for under half, and the others remain unexplained. V and J calls and clone size come straight from that table; D and trimming were deduced from the DNA. Here the sample has 900,000 or so clones; about a sixth occur a single time. 0.02% to 0.025% of the sample rests with the top ten.

Sequencing was done on a sample of naive CD4+ T cells from blood. The cell subset or site label on this specimen signifies: true naive CD4+ T cells. This sequence was found in a woman between 18 and 30 years old in good health. This chain is built from TRBV18 and TRBJ1-2; the D gene is perhaps TRBD1, from 5 matching bases. The nucleotide sequence is given as TGTGCCAGCTCGCCTAACTCCAATTCAGGGAATTATGGCTACACCTTC. This encodes CASSPNSNSGNYGYTF.